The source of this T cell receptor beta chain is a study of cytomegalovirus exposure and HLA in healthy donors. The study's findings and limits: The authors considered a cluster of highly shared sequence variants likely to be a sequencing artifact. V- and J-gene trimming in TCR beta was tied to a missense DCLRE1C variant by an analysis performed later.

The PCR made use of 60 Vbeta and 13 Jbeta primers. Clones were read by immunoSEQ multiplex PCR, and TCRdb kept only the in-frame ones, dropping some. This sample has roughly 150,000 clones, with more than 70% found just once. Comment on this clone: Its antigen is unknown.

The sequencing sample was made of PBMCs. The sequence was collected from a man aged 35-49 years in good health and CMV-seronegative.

The DNA of the CDR3 is TGTGCCAGCAGCCCCCGACTATTTGCCTACGAGCAGTACTTC. This translates into CASSPRLFAYEQYF. The chain carries TRBV28 and TRBJ2-7, with D possibly being TRBD2 (5 bases). The germline V gene encodes CDR1 MDHEN and CDR2 SYDVKM. This CDR3 is 14 amino acids long. With 6 bases removed from V and 2 bases from J, the gap between germline ends came to 14 bases. Complete variable domain (other parts from reference TRBV28 and TRBJ2-7): DVKVTQSSRYLVKRTGEKVFLECVQDMDHENMFWYRQDPGLGLRLIYFSYDVKMKEKGDIPEGYSVSREKKERFSLILESASTNQTSMYLCASSPRLFAYEQYFGPGTRLTVT.